This TCR beta chain was identified during a study of blood T cell repertoires in COVID-19 (TCRdb year 2020). Broadly, across the study: Collaborator samples came from the United States, Italy and Spain and covered acute and convalescent phases of COVID-19. A de-identified subject ID, COVID-19 status, age in years and sex were almost always included in the sample metadata. Samples were obtained from the ongoing ImmuneRACE study (first 160 participants) and from over 1,000 subjects provided by 6 global collaborators. The dataset comprised deeply sampled blood TCRbeta repertoires from subjects exposed to, actively infected with, or recovered from COVID-19. Where available, HLA class I and class II types were obtained from metadata supplied by the sample provider rather than from assay-based typing. The repertoires were made available in a free public database intended to serve as a resource for research on the immune response to SARS-CoV-2. The material from the prospective study consisted of cDNA or gDNA derived from T cells, B-cell-depleted T cells, or PBMCs. What the authors observed across the whole study: The quantity of clinical and demographic metadata differed by source and by participant and was supplied without curation.

Collaborating institutions collected whole blood in K2EDTA tubes following their own protocols. Collaborator samples were shipped for TCRbeta analysis as frozen whole blood, isolated PBMCs, or DNA extracted from either sample type. This clone was observed a handful of times. This receptor's antigen is unknown. Base qualities are not provided; no much larger clone lies one nucleotide away. TCRbeta CDR3 regions were amplified from genomic DNA by means of the immunoSEQ Assay, a bias-controlled multiplex PCR. The authors' analysis ran thus. The number of nucleated cells in each sample was estimated from the amplification of reference gene primers within the assay. To quantify the absolute abundance of each unique TCRbeta CDR3 rearrangement, sequence reads were collapsed and filtered. For each sample, productive Simpson clonality was calculated as the square root of Simpson's diversity index over productive rearrangements. Held by TCRdb, this immuneACCESS table contains in-frame sequences only and omits some clones. Under half of the omission traces to an unresolved V gene where checked; the cause of the rest is unknown. That table is the source of V, J and clone size, and D and trimming were worked out from the DNA. The sample includes roughly 250,000 clones, with 82% observed a single time. The ten top clones hold about 1.9% of the sample.

The receptor was isolated from a woman older than 75 with acute or convalescent COVID-19. The sequencing input was peripheral blood.

CDR3 loop: CASSLGSKSYEQYF. Read as DNA, the sequence is TGTGCCAGCAGCTTAGGGAGCAAATCCTACGAGCAGTACTTC. Here the chain combines TRBV7-9 and TRBJ2-7; no D gene can be assigned with confidence. The CDR3 goes from the cysteine to the phenylalanine over 14 residues. Only CDR3 DNA is held: 42 bases, read in frame from base 1. Trimming costs V 1 base and J 1 base, and their ends lie 8 bases apart. The germline V gene (reference sequence) yields SEHNR for CDR1 and FQNEAQ for CDR2. Beyond the CDR3, the reference TRBV7-9 and TRBJ2-7 genes provide the residues; the full variable domain reads: DTGVSQNPRHKITKRGQNVTFRCDPISEHNRLYWYRQTLGQGPEFLTYFQNEAQLEKSRLLSDRFSAERPKGSFSTLEIQRTEQGDSAMYLCASSLGSKSYEQYFGPGTRLTVT.